This T cell receptor (beta chain) was observed in a study of blood T cells in healthy people across ages. The germline CDR1 and CDR2 sequences are SGHTA and FQGNSA. Trimming cost V 4 bases and J 8 bases, with 17 bases left between them. The CDR3 has 15 amino acids. This clonotype was observed a handful of times. Primers used in a second PCR of roughly 7 to 12 cycles were a sample-barcoded 5' primer and a J-beta primer mix. Each sample yielded at least 2.5 million CDR3-containing paired-end reads. From the 5' RACE reads, TCRdb called clonotypes with MiXCR, one entry per CDR3 protein. The data hold 1.5 million to 2 million distinct CDR3 sequences, with 30% to 40% observed a single time.

This TCR was recovered from a woman under 40 in good health. V gene TRBV7-2 combines with J gene TRBJ1-4, with D maybe TRBD1 (5 bases). Sequences were obtained from blood. The CDR3 loop reads CASSWRLAGGEKLFF. CDR3 bases: TGTGCCAGCAGCTGGAGACTGGCCGGGGGAGAAAAACTGTTTTTT.